What follows are 7 T cell receptor beta chains derived from one specimen sequenced in a study of T-cell memory formation after mild COVID-19 (dated by TCRdb to the early 2020s). Libraries came from 5' RACE. The sequencing machine was an Illumina NovaSeq 6000. TCRdb reanalyzed the raw reads on its own, using fastp at Q25 for trimming and MiXCR for clone calling, and kept in-frame beta chains. When rows share a CDR3 protein, they turn into one entry using the most common DNA and genes. The sample yields about 560,000 distinct CDR3 sequences; around 15% were counted once. The top ten constitute just over 8% of the sample. Sequencing was carried out using PBMCs or a T cell subset sorted from them (not recorded which). Every receptor here comes from an adult woman who had mild COVID-19 (a few samples of this study predate the infection). The sample titles of this study are shuffled in the database, so cell type and time point are left out; the donor was told from shared clones.

The gene calls are TRBV14 and TRBJ2-1, with D possibly matching TRBD2 (5 bases). The V gene's germline CDR1 is SGHDN and CDR2 FVKESK. V lost 2 bases to trimming and J lost 8 bases, with 10 bases between them. The CDR3 spans 13 residues. CDR3: CASSQLRRDEQFF. The CDR3 bases are TGTGCCAGCAGCCAATTGCGGCGGGATGAGCAGTTCTTC.

The chain has TRBV12-3 or TRBV12-4 and TRBJ2-7; tentatively, D is TRBD2 (6 bases). V was clipped by 5 bases and J by 3 bases, with 20 bases between them. This CDR3 contains 16 residues. The CDR3 loop reads CASSVGTHRLHYEQYF. The CDR3 DNA sequence: TGTGCCAGCAGTGTTGGGACTCACCGGTTACACTACGAGCAGTACTTC.

In its sample, this clonotype was seen many times. This sequence joins TRBV11-2 and TRBJ1-1; D is undetermined. The germline V and J ends were trimmed by 1 base and 6 bases, with 9 bases remaining between them. This CDR3 spans 13 amino acids. Looked up from germline, CDR1 is SGHAT and CDR2 is FQNNGV. In nucleotides, the CDR3 is TGTGCCAGCAGCTTAGTGAGTTCGGCTGAAGCTTTCTTT. Translating gives CASSLVSSAEAFF.

This clonotype was found a few times. This chain links TRBV7-9 with TRBJ2-1; 11 bases map to TRBD2. V lost 0 bases and J lost 4; bases outside the gene matches: 8. In germline, CDR1 is SEHNR, CDR2 FQNEAQ (reference sequence). This CDR3 contains 18 residues. CDR3 in DNA: TGTGCCAGCAGCTTAGCGAGCCTAGCGGGGGGCCTTTACAATGAGCAGTTCTTC. Its protein is CASSLASLAGGLYNEQFF.

The chain couples TRBV2 to TRBJ1-1; D not certain. The germline gives CDR1 SNHLY, CDR2 FYNNEI. Trimming took off 6 bases at V and 5 bases at J, with 22 bases between the two ends. The CDR3 spans 16 residues. CDR3 DNA sequence: TGTGCCAGCAGACTCGACGTAGAAGGCGCTCGGACTGAAGCTTTCTTT. Translation gives CASRLDVEGARTEAFF.

The V call is TRBV29-1, the J call TRBJ2-2, with a weak D call TRBD1 (5 bases). V lost 2 bases to trimming and J lost 4 bases, with 11 bases between them. The CDR3 loop spans 14 amino acids. CDR1 and CDR2 (germline): SQVTM, ANQGSEA. The CDR3 nucleotides are TGCAGCGTTGAACAAGGGGCGGTCACCGGGGAGCTGTTTTTT. Encoded protein: CSVEQGAVTGELFF.

In its sample, this clonotype was seen a few times. CDR3 sequence (DNA): TGCAGTGCTAGAGATTTCGGGGACTCGAGCTCCTACAATGAGCAGTTCTTC. It encodes CSARDFGDSSSYNEQFF. The gene calls are TRBV20-1 and TRBJ2-1; weak D call: TRBD2 (6 bases). Germline V lookup: CDR1 DFQATT, CDR2 SNEGSKA (reference sequence). The CDR3 runs to 17 residues. Trimming left V 0 bases short and J 0 bases short, with 15 bases between.